This TCR beta chain was retrieved from a study of cytomegalovirus exposure and HLA in healthy donors (dated by TCRdb to the late 2010s). Regarding the research as a whole: An earlier analysis of more than 550 of the donors reported 276 Gb of sequence data and around 110 million unique TCR beta sequences obtained from approximately 180 million T cells. Donor age, sex, ethnicity and CMV serostatus were compiled together with the repertoire data. A handful of DR-DQ haplotypes were handled as single units for association and clustering because linkage in the cohort was strong. The genetic ancestry cluster associated with self-reported Caucasian donors included 70% to 85% of the approximately 410 genotyped donors. In a later analysis, previously published TCR beta repertoires from 670 or so donors were re-analyzed and high-resolution HLA genotyping was added so that TCR occurrence patterns could be studied. To predict cytomegalovirus infection status, the study combined high-throughput TCR immunosequencing, statistical association of individual TCRs with disease status, and machine learning. Besides the first cohort of approximately 710 subjects, a separate validation cohort made up of over a hundred different subjects was used. Rather than using new phenotypic data, the later analysis identified candidate immune exposures from TCR beta sequences and from how often those sequences occurred across donors. Genome-wide SNP genotypes for about 55% of the roughly 670 donors were used in a later genetic analysis, which treated that subset as a discovery cohort. The T cell repertoires of about 700 subjects were profiled by immunosequencing and related to cytomegalovirus serostatus. The study aimed to test whether signatures of past pathogen exposure could be identified by cataloging public T cell receptors. Across some 400 genotyped donors of the cohort, an average of about 240,000 unique TCR beta nucleotide sequences per donor were sequenced, and about a sixth of those sequences were non-productive. Class I and class II HLA loci were covered by the typing at four-digit resolution. An early release covering 550 to 700 HLA-typed donors comprised approximately 300 gigabases of sequencing data and some 79 million unique TCR sequences. Typing coverage varied by locus: roughly 620-630 donors for A, B, C, DRB1 and DQB1; about 520 for DQA1; over 600 for DPA1; fewer than 480 for DPB1. Every repertoire in the discovery cohort had been generated on one and the same sequencing platform. To decide whether each TCR beta V gene segment behaved as functional or pseudogenic, an earlier analysis of some 600 of the donors relied on high-throughput TCR beta sequencing. What the study reported, not specific to this receptor: A further reported finding was that TCR beta sequences accurately predicted the HLA-A and HLA-B alleles for most subjects in the first cohort. In a later analysis, TCR association rates were found to vary across HLA loci, with the most associated TCRs seen for DRB1 alleles and the fewest for HLA-C alleles. According to a later analysis, most CMV-associated TCR beta chains appeared to be HLA-restricted, and the HLA associations seemed to be driven largely by CMV exposure. Because some donors lacked HLA typing at each locus, the association tests relied only on the typed subset. A total of roughly 160 TCR beta chains were listed by the study as associated with cytomegalovirus. In this cohort, only TCR beta chains were sequenced, and detectable features were limited by the absence of alpha or paired-chain data. According to a later genetic analysis, donors in an Asian-associated ancestry cluster had fewer N-insertions in productive TCRs than the approximately 670-donor mean. A few of the identified cytomegalovirus-associated TCR beta chains were confirmed in vitro to be specific for cytomegalovirus antigens. An earlier analysis of some 560 of the donors showed that most TCR beta V segments appeared in productive rearrangements either about 87% or about 30% of the time, which broadly matched IMGT annotations. In a later analysis, several top co-occurrence clusters were reported to appear linked to parvovirus B19, influenza, CMV and Epstein-Barr virus. Linkage disequilibrium might explain the correlated functional status among segregating V segments, but an unknown experimental factor could not be ruled out. A later analysis associated 15,000 or so TCR beta sequences with specific HLA alleles at a false discovery rate of 0.05. Because counts were too low, about 18 rarely observed V segments, including chromosome 9 orphons, were left out of the earlier analysis of about 500 of the donors. According to the authors, the approach could potentially be generalized to other disease states and immunological phenotypes. While some public TCRs were present in many individuals, most TCR sequences turned up only very rarely across donors. V-gene and J-gene trimming of TCR beta chains was associated with a missense DCLRE1C variant in a later genetic analysis, and the association was replicated in an independent cohort. The classifier was reported to diagnose cytomegalovirus status with high specificity and sensitivity in both the original and validation cohorts. The sequencing pipeline was judged likely to have produced a cluster of highly shared sequence variants as a technical artifact. The only immune exposure information available for the cohort was CMV serostatus. The presence/absence analyses assumed that sequencing depth was roughly uniform across donors, and that assumption may not be true. Some IMGT-functional V segments, including TRBV6-2 and TRBV6-3, could not be told apart with the 87-base-pair reads, so those segments were excluded. Compared with equally common non-associated chains, HLA-associated TCR beta chains in a later analysis were more clonally expanded and had lower generation probabilities. When HLA alleles, especially DR and DQ, strongly co-occurred, attributing TCR associations to individual alleles was difficult.

Library prep was done by the immunoSEQ multiplex PCR assay. For the multiplex PCR, a mixture combining 60 forward primers for TCR Vbeta segments and 13 reverse primers for TCR Jbeta segments was used. The CDR3 region of rearranged TCR beta genes was amplified from genomic DNA by a multiplex PCR assay. On the Illumina HiSeq System, the amplified TCR beta libraries were sequenced as 87-base-pair reads. The original pipeline was this. A later analysis counted about 76 million unique TCR beta chains across the roughly 700 repertoires, and some 12 million of these chains were shared by at least two donors. Raw reads were error-corrected and collapsed into unique sequences with a nearest-neighbor algorithm that merged closely related sequences to remove PCR and sequencing errors. Alignment of CDR3 sequences to IMGT reference sequences was used to assign V, D and J gene segments. For a sequence to be retained, a match of at least six nucleotides to both a V gene segment and a J gene segment was required. Rearrangements were called productive when the CDR3 lacked stop codons and stayed in frame with V and J; all others were non-productive. Following IMGT convention, CDR3 was defined as the stretch from the second conserved V-encoded cysteine to the conserved J-encoded phenylalanine. Sequences without an unambiguous match to a single V gene segment were excluded from the earlier analysis of over 500 of the donors. An earlier analysis of over 450 of the donors classified V segments as functional when productive rearrangements were above 56.7% and as segregating when the standard deviation between donors was above 5%. A statistical classification framework was built to diagnose cytomegalovirus status from the catalog of TCR beta chain sequences. In a later analysis, TCR nucleotide sequences were compared against IMGT/GENE-DB human TR gene sequences so that V and J genes could be assigned. A later analysis assigned CDR3 sequences and most-parsimonious VDJ recombination scenarios with the TCRdist pipeline. In a later analysis, each TCR beta chain was defined by its CDR3 amino acid sequence together with its V-gene family, and reads lacking a unique V-gene family were excluded. As a way to deal with suspected cross-contamination and a sequencing artifact, a later analysis dropped roughly 620 nucleotide sequences that were highly shared and had low generation probability. In a later analysis, a clonal expansion index for each public chain was calculated from normalized within-repertoire ranks of inferred template counts. A later analysis computed generation probabilities with a VDJ recombination model fitted to out-of-frame rearrangements, and checked the results against IGoR. In a later analysis, TCR-TCR, TCR-HLA and TCR-CMV co-occurrence was scored with hypergeometric tests, and a repertoire-size bias correction was applied to TCR pairs. False discovery rates were estimated in a later analysis by permuting HLA or CMV assignments 20 times. A later analysis grouped co-occurring TCRs with DBSCAN, adding TCRdist sequence similarity when clustering within HLA-allele-positive subsets. Repertoires with fewer than 30,000 or more than 120,000 public chains, plus five repertoires with anomalous nucleotide sharing, were excluded from co-occurrence clustering. As stored in TCRdb, this immuneACCESS dataset retains in-frame rearrangements with V and J assigned. A fraction of the clones does not appear; measured against another copy, unresolved V genes explain less than half of the discrepancy, and the remainder lacks a known reason. The V and J calls and clone size are taken from that table; D and trimming were inferred from the DNA. Recorded for this sample are some 170,000 clones; 80% of them occurred a single time. The ten largest clonotypes hold under 6% of the sample.

The germline V gene gives CDR1 as MDHEN and CDR2 as SYDVKM. Its CDR3 holds 15 amino acids, cysteine through phenylalanine. Left in the record is the CDR3 DNA by itself, 45 bases read in frame from the first base. V and J are trimmed by 8 bases and 2 bases, and the gene matches miss 9 bases of the junction. This clone was observed a few times. This receptor's antigen is unknown. No quality values exist for individual bases; no much larger clone is one base distant. In total, fewer than 750 healthy bone marrow donors made up the cohort. At the time of sampling, every cohort member was nominally healthy, though immune exposures that went unrecorded were likely present. The donor was CMV seronegative and was included in the group of over 300 seronegative cohort members. A peripheral blood sample was collected from each donor, and TCR beta sequencing was performed on peripheral blood mononuclear cells. Genomic DNA extraction from the blood cell samples was performed with the Qiagen DNeasy Blood Extraction Kit.

Rearrangement joined TRBV28 to TRBJ2-3, with 8 bases matching TRBD2. The sample consisted of PBMCs. The source is a man aged 30 to 45 in good health and CMV-seronegative. CDR3 sequence: CASRGGADTTDTQYF. The nucleotide sequence is given as TGTGCCAGCCGGGGGGGGGCCGACACCACAGATACGCAGTATTTT. With the rest looked up from the reference TRBV28 and TRBJ2-3 genes rather than sequenced, the full variable domain is DVKVTQSSRYLVKRTGEKVFLECVQDMDHENMFWYRQDPGLGLRLIYFSYDVKMKEKGDIPEGYSVSREKKERFSLILESASTNQTSMYLCASRGGADTTDTQYFGPGTRLTVL.